The 32 T cell receptor beta chains listed next were all sequenced from one sample in a study of blood T cells in healthy people across ages. Alongside a J-beta primer mix, a sample-barcoded 5' primer served in a second PCR lasting about 6 to 12 cycles. TCRdb itself ran the 5' RACE reads through MiXCR, one entry per CDR3 protein. The sample comprises approximately 960,000 distinct CDR3 sequences, roughly 28% of which are singletons, and 9.5% to 13% rests with the top ten. These data were also reused for a study on T cells of mothers and their children.

Sample: blood. The receptors come from a woman aged 40 to 50 in good health.

This clonotype was seen only a few times. Written as DNA, the CDR3 is TGTGCCAGCAGCGTCCGGGACAGGGGGCACCCTAACTATGGCTACACCTTC. This codes for CASSVRDRGHPNYGYTF. V usage is TRBV21-1 and J usage is TRBJ1-2; TRBD1, the D gene given by the table, was not confirmed from the DNA. TRBV21-1 is an annotated pseudogene. This CDR3 comprises 17 residues.

The gene calls are TRBV6-2 or TRBV6-3 and TRBJ2-2, with D uncertain. Germline assignment: CDR1 MNHEY and CDR2 SVGEGT. The germline V and J ends were trimmed by 0 bases and 9 bases, with 5 bases remaining between them. This CDR3 is 12 amino acids long. As DNA, the CDR3 is TGTGCCAGCAGTTACTCGGGGAGGGAGCTGTTTTTT. Amino acid sequence: CASSYSGRELFF.

There are a few counts of this clonotype. The chain uses TRBV7-2 and TRBJ1-2, with no clear D. The V end was cut by 4 bases, the J end by 2 bases, with 14 bases between. The CDR3 covers 15 residues. Per germline, CDR1 SGHTA and CDR2 FQGNSA. The CDR3 sequence: CASSSISRENYGYTF. The CDR3 DNA is TGTGCCAGCAGCTCCATCTCAAGGGAGAACTATGGCTACACCTTC. The full variable domain, in which reference TRBV7-2 and TRBJ1-2 provide the parts outside the CDR3, is GAGVSQSPSNKVTEKGKDVELRCDPISGHTALYWYRQSLGQGLEFLIYFQGNSAPDKSGLPSDRFSAERTGGSVSTLTIQRTQQEDSAVYLCASSSISRENYGYTFGSGTRLTVV.

The genes are TRBV7-9 and TRBJ1-4; a possible D gene is TRBD1 (6 bases). Trimming stripped 7 bases from V and 7 bases from J, with 13 bases between. Germline assignment: CDR1 SEHNR and CDR2 FQNEAQ (reference sequence). This CDR3 region has 13 residues. The CDR3: CASNTGRAEKLFF. DNA for the CDR3: TGTGCCAGCAACACAGGGCGGGCTGAAAAACTGTTTTTT. Combining the CDR3 with reference TRBV7-9 and TRBJ1-4 gives the whole variable domain DTGVSQNPRHKITKRGQNVTFRCDPISEHNRLYWYRQTLGQGPEFLTYFQNEAQLEKSRLLSDRFSAERPKGSFSTLEIQRTEQGDSAMYLCASNTGRAEKLFFGSGTQLSVL.

The table lists this clonotype with many counts. This CDR3 reads CASSPPKATYEQYF. In DNA, the CDR3 is TGTGCCAGCTCACCACCAAAGGCAACCTACGAGCAGTACTTC. The rearrangement links TRBV18 to TRBJ2-7; D uncertain. V was trimmed by 0 bases and J by 2 bases, leaving 8 bases between them. The CDR3 consists of 14 residues. Per the germline V gene, CDR1 is KGHSH and CDR2 is LQKENI.

The sample holds many counts of this clonotype. This rearrangement joins TRBV12-3 or TRBV12-4 to TRBJ2-1; D is ambiguous. The CDR3 sequence is 12 residues long. V was cut by 5 bases and J by 9 bases, with 11 bases left in between. DNA of the CDR3: TGTGCCAGCAGTAATCGACCGGTTGAGCAGTTCTTC. This encodes CASSNRPVEQFF.

This clonotype has a count of ten or more. The chain combines TRBV12-3 or TRBV12-4 with TRBJ2-5; 10 bases map to TRBD1. The CDR3 loop spans 16 amino acids. The ends lost 3 bases at V and 4 bases at J; junction bases unmatched: 8. CDR3 in amino acids: CASSLGDRGRLETQYF. The DNA of the CDR3 is TGTGCCAGCAGTTTGGGAGACAGGGGGCGGCTAGAGACCCAGTACTTC.

This clonotype was recorded many times. The chain employs TRBV12-3 or TRBV12-4 and TRBJ2-7; TRBD1 agrees at 7 bases. V gave up 6 bases and J gave up 2 bases; unmatched junction bases: 10. The CDR3 is 15 residues long. This CDR3 reads CASSPTDRLTYEQYF. DNA of the CDR3: TGTGCCAGCAGCCCAACGGACAGGCTCACCTACGAGCAGTACTTC.

This clonotype was observed a handful of times. The chain recombines TRBV12-3 or TRBV12-4 with TRBJ2-3; TRBD1 matches 8 bases. The V gene end was trimmed by 6 bases and the J gene end by 4 bases; junction bases not matched to a gene: 9. The CDR3 runs 15 residues. The chain's CDR3 is CASSPGTGGPDTQYF. The CDR3 DNA follows: TGTGCCAGCAGCCCCGGGACAGGAGGCCCAGATACGCAGTATTTT.

This clonotype has only a few counts. V and J are TRBV7-9 and TRBJ2-3, with 7 bases fitting TRBD1. Trimming at V came to 5 bases and at J to 3 bases, leaving 5 bases not matched to a gene. Germline CDR1 is SEHNR and CDR2 is FQNEAQ (reference sequence). The CDR3 loop spans 14 amino acids. CDR3 in amino acids: CASSPTQGTDTQYF. The CDR3 nucleotides are TGTGCCAGCAGCCCAACACAGGGGACAGATACGCAGTATTTT.

Only one count was recorded for this clonotype. V usage is TRBV4-3 and J usage is TRBJ2-3; 8 bases align to TRBD2. V lost 2 bases and J lost 4; bases outside the gene matches: 8. The germline CDR1 and CDR2 sequences are LGHNA and YSLEER. The CDR3 runs to 16 residues. The CDR3 spells CASSQNSGASPDTQYF. In DNA, the CDR3 is TGCGCCAGCAGCCAAAATAGCGGGGCGTCCCCAGATACGCAGTATTTT.

This clonotype was seen a handful of times. The chain combines TRBV20-1 with TRBJ2-3; no reliable D call. CDR1 and CDR2 from the germline V gene are DFQATT and SNEGSKA (reference sequence). CDR3 length: 15 amino acids. The germline V and J ends were trimmed by 6 bases and 2 bases, with 18 bases remaining between them. CDR3 loop: CSARARSGPTDTQYF. CDR3 sequence (DNA): TGCAGTGCCCGGGCAAGGTCTGGCCCCACAGATACGCAGTATTTT.

J is TRBJ2-7 and V is TRBV4-3; D remains unclear. The CDR3 has 15 amino acids. V lost 6 bases and J 0 bases, leaving 15 bases between the germline ends. Germline CDR1 reads LGHNA; CDR2 reads YSLEER. The CDR3 DNA reads as TGCGCCAGCAGATATTCAGAGGTAGGCTCCTACGAGCAGTACTTC. Translation: CASRYSEVGSYEQYF.

This clonotype was recorded many times. The chain combines TRBV7-2 with TRBJ2-1, with 12 bases that match TRBD2. Germline V gene lookup returns CDR1 SGHTA and CDR2 FQGNSA. The CDR3 is 17 residues long. J gave up 6 bases and V 1 base, and 7 bases lay outside the gene matches. CDR3 coding DNA: TGTGCCAGCAGCTTAGTAGTCCTAGCGGGGGGGGTCAATGAGCAGTTCTTC. Its translation is CASSLVVLAGGVNEQFF.

The CDR3 coding sequence is TGTGCCAGCAGCCAACTTCAGGGGGAGCAGTACTTC. Amino acids: CASSQLQGEQYF. The J gene is TRBJ2-7, the V gene TRBV3-1, with a weak D call TRBD1 (6 bases). The V gene's germline CDR1 is LGHDT and CDR2 YNNKEL (reference sequence). V was pared by 2 bases and J by 7 bases, with 9 bases between. This CDR3 has 12 amino acids.

The chain combines TRBV11-1 with TRBJ2-5, with D possibly TRBD2 on 6 matching bases. The DNA matches TRBJ2-1 better at its end, which makes the J call doubtful. Looked up from germline, CDR1 is SGHAT and CDR2 is FQDESV (reference sequence). This CDR3 is built from 16 residues. CDR3 nucleotides: TGTGCCAGCAGCTTGGGAGGCCTCGGAGGGCAAGAGACCCAGTTCTTC. Translating it yields CASSLGGLGGQETQFF.

V is TRBV2 and J is TRBJ1-6; no firm D call. This CDR3 is 15 amino acids long. Trimming removed 3 bases at V and 4 bases at J, with 10 bases between. Germline V CDR1 and CDR2: SNHLY, FYNNEI. CDR3 sequence: CASSDTIQYNSPLHF. The DNA for the CDR3 is TGTGCCAGCAGTGACACCATCCAATATAATTCACCCCTCCACTTT.

This clonotype was seen at least ten times. The chain combines TRBV28 with TRBJ2-1; 8 bases line up with TRBD1. This CDR3 has 14 residues. Germline V gene data show CDR1 as MDHEN and CDR2 as SYDVKM. Losses at the gene ends were 3 bases for V and 4 bases for J; bases not matched to a gene: 2. CDR3 protein: CASSFGDRYNEQFF. The CDR3 bases are TGTGCCAGCAGTTTCGGGGACAGGTACAATGAGCAGTTCTTC.

J is TRBJ1-4 and V is TRBV30, with no clear D. V shed 2 bases and J shed 4 bases, with 20 bases lying between them. This CDR3 comprises 17 residues. CDR1 and CDR2 from the germline V gene are GTSNPN and SVGIG (reference sequence). The CDR3 DNA is TGTGCCTGGAGTTCTGCGTCCCGAACGGATTATAATGAAAAACTGTTTTTT. It encodes CAWSSASRTDYNEKLFF.

The chain combines TRBV6-5 with TRBJ2-7; 8 bases fit TRBD1. The germline CDR1 and CDR2 sequences are MNHEY and SVGAGI. This CDR3 comprises 13 residues. V dropped 8 bases and J dropped 1; count of bases not matched to a gene: 4. CDR3 region: CASWTGKSYEQYF. CDR3 in DNA: TGTGCCAGCTGGACAGGGAAGTCCTACGAGCAGTACTTC.

This clonotype was detected only a few times. The V call is TRBV9, the J call TRBJ2-7, with D possibly matching TRBD1 (6 bases). CDR3 length: 15 residues. V shed 0 bases and J shed 5 bases, with 15 bases lying between them. From germline, CDR1 is SGDLS and CDR2 YYNGEE. The CDR3 sequence is CASSVVGTGSHEQYF. Here the CDR3 DNA reads TGTGCCAGCAGCGTAGTAGGTACAGGGTCCCACGAGCAGTACTTC.

This clonotype was recorded a few times. This chain connects TRBV3-1 to TRBJ2-1; possibly TRBD2 for D (6 bases). This CDR3 comprises 13 residues. Between the trimmed V and J ends, which lost 8 bases and 6 bases, there was a span of 14 bases. Germline V gives CDR1 LGHDT, CDR2 YNNKEL (reference sequence). The CDR3 nucleotides read TGTGCCAGCCGGCCTAACGGGGGCAATGAGCAGTTCTTC. This gives the protein CASRPNGGNEQFF.

As to this clonotype: A much larger clone is a single base away; this may be a read error. The V gene is TRBV20-1, the J gene TRBJ2-5, with 8 bases identical to TRBD2. Germline V gives CDR1 DFQATT, CDR2 SNEGSKA (reference sequence). The CDR3 runs to 17 residues. The J segment lost 11 bases and the V segment lost 6 bases, leaving 26 bases of the junction unmatched. The CDR3 here is CSAPPSGRGVSYNEQYF. The CDR3 nucleotides read TGCAGTGCCCCTCCCTCGGGGCGGGGGGTCTCCTACAATGAGCAGTACTTC.

The chain links TRBV7-2 to TRBJ1-1; D is unclear. Per the germline V gene, CDR1 is SGHTA and CDR2 is FQGNSA. The CDR3 spans 14 residues. V lost 4 bases and J 2 bases, leaving 11 bases between the germline ends. The CDR3 loop reads CASSYQARNTEAFF. The CDR3 region has the DNA TGTGCCAGCAGCTATCAGGCGAGAAACACTGAAGCTTTCTTT.

J is TRBJ2-1 and V is TRBV28; 13 nucleotides align to TRBD2. The CDR3 consists of 17 residues. The trim removed 5 bases at V and 6 bases at J, leaving 10 bases unmatched. CDR1 and CDR2 from the germline V gene are MDHEN and SYDVKM. The CDR3 region is CASSDAGLAGVGNEQFF. CDR3 DNA sequence: TGTGCCAGCAGTGACGCCGGACTAGCGGGAGTTGGCAATGAGCAGTTCTTC.

The rearrangement links TRBV28 to TRBJ1-2, with 7 bases that match TRBD1. This CDR3 is built from 14 residues. Germline V gene data show CDR1 as MDHEN and CDR2 as SYDVKM. Losses at the gene ends were 4 bases for V and 4 bases for J; bases not matched to a gene: 6. CDR3 in DNA: TGTGCCAGCAGTTCGGGACAGACCATCTATGGCTACACCTTC. The encoded protein is CASSSGQTIYGYTF.

The rearrangement links TRBV9 to TRBJ2-3, with 7 bases aligning to TRBD2. V lost 2 bases to trimming and J lost 0 bases; unmatched junction nucleotides: 3. The CDR3 consists of 15 residues. Per germline, CDR1 SGDLS and CDR2 YYNGEE. DNA for the CDR3: TGTGCCAGCAGCGTTTGGGAGGGAAGCACAGATACGCAGTATTTT. Encoded protein: CASSVWEGSTDTQYF.

This clonotype came up many times. V and J are TRBV7-2 and TRBJ1-1, with D perhaps matching TRBD1 (6 bases). Germline V lookup: CDR1 SGHTA, CDR2 FQGNSA. The CDR3 covers 17 residues. Trimming took off 5 bases at V and 7 bases at J, with 26 bases between the two ends. This CDR3 reads CASSPKGGRAPLGEAFF. The DNA of the CDR3 is TGTGCCAGCAGCCCCAAGGGGGGGCGGGCCCCCCTAGGTGAAGCTTTCTTT.

At least ten counts were recorded for this clonotype. V usage is TRBV7-2 and J usage is TRBJ2-7; possible D gene TRBD2, 6 bases. Trimming removed 7 bases from V and 0 bases from J, with 16 bases in between. Germline V lookup: CDR1 SGHTA, CDR2 FQGNSA. The CDR3 runs 15 residues. The CDR3 region is CASNSAGGSSYEQYF. CDR3 DNA sequence: TGTGCCAGCAACTCCGCCGGGGGAAGCTCCTACGAGCAGTACTTC.

Details on this clonotype: This may come from a read error, since a much larger clone is one base off. The chain uses TRBV9 and TRBJ1-2, with unresolved D. CDR1 and CDR2 (germline): SGDLS, YYNGEE. The CDR3 loop spans 13 amino acids. The CDR3 DNA sequence: TGTACCAGCAGCGTAGATCGAAACTATGGCTACACCTTC. This encodes CTSSVDRNYGYTF.

The rearrangement joins TRBV5-1 to TRBJ1-1; the D gene is possibly TRBD1 (5 bases). Germline V gene data show CDR1 as SGHRS and CDR2 as YFSETQ. CDR3 size: 15 residues. Trimming pared 4 bases from V and 0 bases from J, leaving 13 bases between. This CDR3 reads CASSPVGTVNTEAFF. The CDR3 DNA reads as TGCGCCAGCAGCCCCGTCGGGACGGTGAACACTGAAGCTTTCTTT.

This clonotype was picked up many times. The V call is TRBV19, the J call TRBJ2-3; TRBD2 aligns across 10 bases. Per the germline V gene, CDR1 is LNHDA and CDR2 is SQIVND (reference sequence). CDR3 length: 16 residues. V lost 5 bases, J lost 0 bases, and 5 bases stayed unmatched. The DNA of the CDR3 is TGTGCCAGTAGTGTAATGGGACTAGCGAGCACAGATACGCAGTATTTT. Protein: CASSVMGLASTDTQYF.